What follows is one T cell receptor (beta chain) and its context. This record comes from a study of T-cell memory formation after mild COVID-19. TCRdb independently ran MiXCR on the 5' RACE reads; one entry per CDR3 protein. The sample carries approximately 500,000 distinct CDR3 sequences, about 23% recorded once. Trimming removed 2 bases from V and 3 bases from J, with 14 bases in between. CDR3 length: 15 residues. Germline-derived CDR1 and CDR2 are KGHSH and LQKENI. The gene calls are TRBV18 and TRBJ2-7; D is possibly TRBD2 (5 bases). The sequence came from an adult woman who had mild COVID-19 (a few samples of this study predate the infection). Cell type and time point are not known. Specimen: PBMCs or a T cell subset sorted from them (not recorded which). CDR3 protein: CASSPGRVGDYEQYF. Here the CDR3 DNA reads TGTGCCAGCTCACCAGGGCGGGTCGGGGACTACGAGCAGTACTTC.